This TCR beta chain stems from a study of T cells after yellow fever vaccination. Each CDR3 protein gets one entry after TCRdb re-called the 5' RACE reads with MiXCR. The table has about 300,000 distinct CDR3 sequences, under 9% seen once. The V end was cut by 5 bases, the J end by 2 bases, with 12 bases between. The CDR3 is made up of 14 amino acids. Germline CDR1 and CDR2: SGHTA and FQGNSA. This chain uses TRBV7-2 with TRBJ1-1; perhaps TRBD1 as D (5 bases). This receptor was obtained from a man between 18 and 35 years old who received the YFV17D yellow fever vaccine. The sequencing used CD4+ T cells sorted from PBMCs, collected 5 days after the yellow fever booster vaccination. CDR3 sequence reads: CASSPRQSNTEAFF. CDR3 in DNA: TGTGCCAGCAGCCCACGACAGAGTAACACTGAAGCTTTCTTT.